This T cell receptor (beta chain) derives from a study of T cells after yellow fever vaccination. Across the study: Fractions with few cells were prepared using SMART-Seq v4 Ultra Low Input.

Conversion of TCR transcripts into cDNA relied on 5'RACE template switching, which added a universal primer site and UMIs. TCRdb called the 5' RACE reads again in MiXCR, with one record for every CDR3 protein. The table has tens of thousands of distinct CDR3 sequences, approximately 5% seen once. In this sample, this clonotype turned up many times. Its antigen remains unidentified. Study conclusions and caveats: Post-booster samples contained most primary-vaccination clones (roughly 96% CD4, less than 90% CD8). It was a small share of clonotypes that appeared in both CD4 and CD8 compartments.

The material sequenced was CD4+ T cells sorted from PBMCs, taken less than 18 days after the first yellow fever vaccination. The source of this sequence is a man aged 18 to 29 who received the YFV17D yellow fever vaccine.

The CDR3, as DNA: TGTGCTTCGGGCAGCCGAGGGACTGAAGCTTTCTTT. It translates to CASGSRGTEAFF. The V and J genes are TRBV2 and TRBJ1-1; D gene unclear. Germline lookup yields CDR1 SNHLY and CDR2 FYNNEI. The CDR3 sequence is 12 residues long. Variable domain in full (rest from reference TRBV2 and TRBJ1-1): EPEVTQTPSHQVTQMGQEVILRCVPISNHLYFYWYRQILGQKVEFLVSFYNNEISEKSEIFDDQFSVERPDGSNFTLKIRSTKLEDSAMYFCASGSRGTEAFFGQGTRLTVV.